This T cell receptor delta chain was obtained from a study of gamma-delta chains in newborns, infants, children. Across the whole study: Polyclonal expansion of innate γδ T cells after birth follows microbial exposure.

TCRdb re-called clones from the reads using CATT. The table includes some 10,000 delta-chain clones, about 10% detected once. The sample holds a few counts of this clone. CDR1 and CDR2 from the germline V gene are GEAIGNYY and EKD. Trimming at V came to 5 bases and at J to 6 bases, leaving 5 bases not matched to a gene. This CDR3 has 14 amino acids. This TCR was sampled from a child who was a newborn, infant or young child, either healthy, febrile or measles-vaccinated (not recorded which). V usage is TRDV2 and J usage is TRDJ2, with 10 bases aligning to TRDD3. What was sequenced was blood. CDR3 sequence (DNA): TGTGCCTGTGGCGTACTGGGGGATTCAGCACAACTCTTCTTT. Translating gives CACGVLGDSAQLFF.